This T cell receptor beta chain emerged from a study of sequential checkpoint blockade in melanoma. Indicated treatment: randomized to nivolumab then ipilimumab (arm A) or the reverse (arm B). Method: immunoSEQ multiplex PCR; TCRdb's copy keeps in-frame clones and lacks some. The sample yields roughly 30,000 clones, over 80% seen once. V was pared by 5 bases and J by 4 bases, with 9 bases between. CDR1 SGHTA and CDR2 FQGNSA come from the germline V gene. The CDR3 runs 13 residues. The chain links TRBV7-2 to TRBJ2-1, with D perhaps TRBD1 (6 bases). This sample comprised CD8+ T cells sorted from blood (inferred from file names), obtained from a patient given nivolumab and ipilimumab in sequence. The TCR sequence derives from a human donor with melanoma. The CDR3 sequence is CASSTRGYNEQFF. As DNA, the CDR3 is TGTGCCAGCAGCACCAGGGGTTACAATGAGCAGTTCTTC.